The 25 T cell receptor beta chains presented below share a single source sample, sequenced in a study of cytomegalovirus exposure and HLA in healthy donors. PCR used 60 Vbeta primers and 13 Jbeta primers. Libraries were prepared by immunoSEQ multiplex PCR; TCRdb keeps only in-frame clonotypes and omits some of them. Among fewer than 200,000 clones listed, roughly 80% were seen once. Sequencing input: PBMCs. Every receptor here comes from a woman aged 18 to 35 in good health and CMV-seronegative.

On this clone: Compared with germline, one end of the junction differs, possibly owing to a read error. V usage is TRBV7-8 and J usage is TRBJ1-2; 7 nucleotides line up with TRBD1. Germline V gives CDR1 SGHVS, CDR2 FQNEAQ. The CDR3 spans 12 residues. DNA for the CDR3: TGTGCCAGCAGCTTAGCAGGACAGGTGCCCGTATTC. Residues: CASSLAGQVPVF. The full variable domain, rest sourced from reference TRBV7-8 and TRBJ1-2, is GAGVSQSPRYKVAKRGQDVALRCDPISGHVSLFWYQQALGQGPEFLTYFQNEAQLDKSGLPSDRFFAERPEGSVSTLKIQRTQQEDSAVYLCASSLAGQVPVFGSGTRLTVV.

This sequence joins TRBV13 and TRBJ2-2, with a tentative D call TRBD2 (6 bases). The CDR3 consists of 13 residues. Germline V CDR1 and CDR2: PRHDT, FYEKMQ (reference sequence). The V and J ends lost 5 bases and 6 bases respectively, with 10 bases between them. This CDR3 is CASSRGLSGELFF. The CDR3 nucleotides read TGTGCCAGCAGCCGAGGACTATCCGGGGAGCTGTTTTTT.

The chain recombines TRBV6-5 with TRBJ2-1; maybe TRBD1 (5 bases). This CDR3 comprises 14 residues. Deletions cut 6 bases from V and 6 bases from J, with 15 bases between. Germline V gives CDR1 MNHEY, CDR2 SVGAGI. In DNA form, the CDR3 reads TGTGCCAGCAGCCGCTTTCAGGGTCCCAATGAGCAGTTCTTC. This codes for CASSRFQGPNEQFF.

This clone has a handful of counts. The rearrangement uses TRBV5-6 and TRBJ2-1; D gene unclear. The V end was cut by 1 base, the J end by 9 bases, with 8 bases between. CDR1 is SGHDT, CDR2 YYEEEE, per germline. The CDR3 covers 12 residues. This CDR3 reads CASSLRPSEQFF. The CDR3 nucleotides read TGTGCCAGCAGCTTGCGCCCCAGTGAGCAGTTCTTC. The complete variable domain, with remaining parts taken from reference TRBV5-6 and TRBJ2-1, reads DAGVTQSPTHLIKTRGQQVTLRCSPKSGHDTVSWYQQALGQGPQFIFQYYEEEERQRGNFPDRFSGHQFPNYSSELNVNALLLGDSALYLCASSLRPSEQFFGPGTRLTVL.

The chain joins TRBV6-6 to TRBJ2-2, with D possibly being TRBD2 (6 bases). Trimming shortened V by 2 bases and J by 4 bases, and 11 bases separated the two germline ends. This CDR3 is 15 amino acids long. The germline V gene has CDR1 MNHNY and CDR2 SVGAGI (reference sequence). The CDR3 nucleotides are TGTGCCAGCAGTTACCTTACGGGAGTCACCGGGGAGCTGTTTTTT. Amino acids: CASSYLTGVTGELFF.

V usage is TRBV7-9 and J usage is TRBJ2-3; D not resolved. The CDR3 spans 13 residues. From germline, CDR1 is SEHNR and CDR2 FQNEAQ (reference sequence). With 1 base removed from V and 8 bases from J, the gap between germline ends came to 10 bases. The CDR3 sequence is CASSLGIAGTQYF. CDR3 coding DNA: TGTGCCAGCAGCTTAGGGATCGCAGGTACGCAGTATTTT.

The chain uses TRBV28 and TRBJ2-5; D may be TRBD2 (6 bases). The germline gives CDR1 MDHEN, CDR2 SYDVKM. Trimming took off 11 bases at V and 5 bases at J, with 27 bases between the two ends. This CDR3 contains 16 residues. This chain's CDR3 is CASSGSRAGSIETQYF. The CDR3 bases are TGTGCCTCCTCCGGGAGCAGGGCAGGGTCGATTGAGACCCAGTACTTC.

A remark on this clone: This specimen includes other DNA sequences encoding the same CDR3. V usage is TRBV5-1 and J usage is TRBJ2-1; TRBD2 aligns across 10 bases. Germline assignment: CDR1 SGHRS and CDR2 YFSETQ. The CDR3 is made up of 15 amino acids. Trimming cost V 0 bases and J 7 bases; bases outside gene matches: 4. CDR3 coding DNA: TGCGCCAGCAGCTTGGCTAGCGGGAGTAGGAATGAGCAGTTCTTC. This translates into CASSLASGSRNEQFF.

This sequence joins TRBV5-4 and TRBJ2-5; 9 bases map to TRBD1. Trimming removed 4 bases from V and 2 bases from J; junction bases left unmatched: 6. The CDR3 runs to 15 residues. Germline V gives CDR1 SGHNT, CDR2 YYREEE (reference sequence). The CDR3 is CASSARTGAQETQYF. The CDR3 DNA reads TGTGCCAGCAGCGCGCGGACAGGGGCACAAGAGACCCAGTACTTC.

V gene TRBV28 combines with J gene TRBJ2-5; the D is unclear. CDR1 is MDHEN and CDR2 is SYDVKM in the germline V gene. The ends were cut back, 7 bases at V and 2 bases at J, with 14 bases in the middle. There are 14 residues in the CDR3. For the CDR3, the DNA is TGTGCCAGCACGGAGCAGCGCGCGCAAGAGACCCAGTACTTC. The encoded protein is CASTEQRAQETQYF.

This chain links TRBV5-4 with TRBJ2-3; TRBD2 aligns across 15 bases. Germline CDR1 SGHNT, CDR2 YYREEE (reference sequence). The CDR3 length is 19 residues. V shed 0 bases, J shed 0 bases, and the junction held 5 bases outside the gene matches. The CDR3 here is CASSLEGLAGGVSTDTQYF. Written as DNA, the CDR3 is TGTGCCAGCAGCTTGGAGGGACTAGCGGGAGGAGTTAGCACAGATACGCAGTATTTT.

The chain is built from TRBV7-9 and TRBJ2-1, with 11 bases aligning to TRBD2. The CDR3 sequence is 16 residues long. Germline loops: CDR1 SEHNR, CDR2 FQNEAQ (reference sequence). J was trimmed by 1 base and V by 4 bases; bases with no gene match: 3. The CDR3 here is CASSSIAGGSYNEQFF. In nucleotides, the CDR3 is TGTGCCAGCAGCTCGATAGCGGGAGGGTCCTACAATGAGCAGTTCTTC.

The rearrangement uses TRBV7-9 and TRBJ1-1, with 7 positions matching TRBD1. The CDR3 loop spans 14 amino acids. V trimming: 1 base; J trimming: 9 bases; junction bases outside the gene matches: 8. Germline V gives CDR1 SEHNR, CDR2 FQNEAQ (reference sequence). The CDR3 spells CASSLDRDSSQAFF. As DNA, the CDR3 is TGTGCCAGCAGCTTAGACCGGGACAGCTCACAAGCTTTCTTT.

This clone was found once. V usage is TRBV30 and J usage is TRBJ1-2; D might be TRBD1 (6 bases). Trimming took 0 bases from V and 7 from J, leaving 12 bases between them. The CDR3 has 13 residues. Germline CDR1 is GTSNPN and CDR2 is SVGIG (reference sequence). The CDR3 DNA reads as TGTGCCTGGAGTGTACAGGGCGCTACTGGCTACACCTTC. It translates to CAWSVQGATGYTF. Filled out from reference TRBV30 and TRBJ1-2, the complete variable domain reads SQTIHQWPATLVQPVGSPLSLECTVEGTSNPNLYWYRQAAGRGLQLLFYSVGIGQISSEVPQNLSASRPQDRQFILSSKKLLLSDSGFYLCAWSVQGATGYTFGSGTRLTVV.

As concerns this clone: Other DNA variants within this sample encode the same CDR3. The chain carries TRBV27 and TRBJ2-3; D unclear. Germline CDR1 reads MNHEY; CDR2 reads SMNVEV (reference sequence). The V end lost 3 bases, the J end lost 1 base, and 5 bases lay between the germline ends. The CDR3 covers 13 residues. Here the CDR3 DNA reads TGTGCCAGCAGTTTTCGGGGCACAGATACGCAGTATTTT. It specifies CASSFRGTDTQYF.

The V call is TRBV28, the J call TRBJ2-1, with D perhaps matching TRBD2 (6 bases). Germline lookup yields CDR1 MDHEN and CDR2 SYDVKM. V was cut by 4 bases and J by 4 bases, with 17 bases left in between. The CDR3 loop spans 16 amino acids. CDR3 coding DNA: TGTGCCAGCAGTTCCTACGGGACGGGAGATTACAATGAGCAGTTCTTC. Its translation is CASSSYGTGDYNEQFF.

The chain has TRBV7-3 and TRBJ2-1; D unclear. CDR1 and CDR2 from the germline V gene are SGHTA and FQGTGA. V lost 1 base to trimming and J lost 8 bases, with 9 bases between them. This CDR3 has 13 amino acids. CDR3 sequence: CASSLSQEYEQFF. For the CDR3, the DNA is TGTGCCAGCAGCTTAAGTCAAGAGTATGAGCAGTTCTTC.

The V gene is TRBV19, the J gene TRBJ2-2; D is possibly TRBD1 (6 bases). Germline V lookup: CDR1 LNHDA, CDR2 SQIVND (reference sequence). The CDR3 is 15 amino acids. Trimming shortened V by 1 base and J by 0 bases, and 6 bases separated the two germline ends. CDR3 in DNA: TGTGCCAGTAGTATAGCAGGGGCGAACACCGGGGAGCTGTTTTTT. Its translation: CASSIAGANTGELFF. The full variable domain, in which reference TRBV19 and TRBJ2-2 provide the parts outside the CDR3, is DGGITQSPKYLFRKEGQNVTLSCEQNLNHDAMYWYRQDPGQGLRLIYYSQIVNDFQKGDIAEGYSVSREKKESFPLTVTSAQKNPTAFYLCASSIAGANTGELFFGEGSRLTVL.

This chain connects TRBV6-5 to TRBJ2-5; a weak D match, TRBD1 (6 bases). The end of the DNA fits TRBJ2-7 better, so the J call may be wrong. Looked up from germline, CDR1 is MNHEY and CDR2 is SVGAGI. The CDR3 extends over 15 amino acids. CDR3: CASSSRPDRLYEQYF. The DNA for the CDR3 is TGTGCCAGCAGTTCCCGCCCGGACAGACTATACGAGCAGTACTTC.

This sequence joins TRBV7-9 and TRBJ2-5; the D is unclear. With 5 bases removed from V and 2 bases from J, the gap between germline ends came to 12 bases. CDR3 length: 14 amino acids. Germline V gives CDR1 SEHNR, CDR2 FQNEAQ (reference sequence). DNA for the CDR3: TGTGCCAGCAGCCCGAACTTCCCGCAAGAGACCCAGTACTTC. It translates to CASSPNFPQETQYF.

This rearrangement joins TRBV7-3 to TRBJ2-2, with D maybe TRBD1 (5 bases). Trimming stripped 2 bases from V and 0 bases from J, with 13 bases between. Germline values: CDR1 SGHTA, CDR2 FQGTGA. The CDR3 contains 17 residues. CDR3 bases: TGTGCCAGCAGCTTACTTCAGGGCAGGGCGAACACCGGGGAGCTGTTTTTT. Translating gives CASSLLQGRANTGELFF.

This chain uses TRBV27 with TRBJ2-5; 8 positions match TRBD2. Germline trimming cut 3 bases from V and 2 bases from J; bases unmatched to any gene: 5. The CDR3 consists of 15 residues. Germline loops: CDR1 MNHEY, CDR2 SMNVEV (reference sequence). The CDR3 loop reads CASSFRGGPQETQYF. CDR3 DNA: TGTGCCAGCAGTTTTCGGGGGGGACCGCAAGAGACCCAGTACTTC.

The V call is TRBV19, the J call TRBJ1-4; TRBD1 matches at 7 bases. V trimming: 6 bases; J trimming: 5 bases; junction bases outside the gene matches: 6. Looked up from germline, CDR1 is LNHDA and CDR2 is SQIVND (reference sequence). The CDR3 sequence is 14 residues long. CDR3: CASRDREYNEKLFF. The CDR3 DNA reads as TGTGCCAGTAGAGACAGGGAATACAATGAAAAACTGTTTTTT.

This clone was recorded once. V usage is TRBV28 and J usage is TRBJ1-2; tentatively, D is TRBD1 (6 bases). V shed 7 bases and J shed 1 base, with 16 bases lying between them. Germline assignment: CDR1 MDHEN and CDR2 SYDVKM. This CDR3 is built from 15 residues. CDR3 amino acids: CASTPPRTDNYGYTF. CDR3 coding DNA: TGTGCCAGCACCCCTCCCCGGACAGATAACTATGGCTACACCTTC.

This chain uses TRBV18 with TRBJ2-1; maybe TRBD1 (7 bases). The CDR3 runs 16 residues. Germline lookup yields CDR1 KGHSH and CDR2 LQKENI. Between the trimmed V and J ends, which lost 3 bases and 0 bases, there was a span of 12 bases. This CDR3 is CASSPRGDSSYNEQFF. DNA for the CDR3: TGTGCCAGCTCACCGCGCGGGGACAGCTCCTACAATGAGCAGTTCTTC.